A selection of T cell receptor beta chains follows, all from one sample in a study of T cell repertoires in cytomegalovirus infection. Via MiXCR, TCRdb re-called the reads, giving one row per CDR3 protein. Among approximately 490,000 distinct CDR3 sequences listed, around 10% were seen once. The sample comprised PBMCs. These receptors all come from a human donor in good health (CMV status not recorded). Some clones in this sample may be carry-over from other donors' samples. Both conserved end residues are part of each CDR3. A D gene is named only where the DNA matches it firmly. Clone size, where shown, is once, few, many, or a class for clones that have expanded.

CASSQPKQGAGDIQYF TGTGCCAGCAGCCAACCCAAACAGGGGGCCGGGGACATTCAGTACTTC - TRBJ2-4 TRBD1 TRBV14
CSASSGRIYEQFF TGCAGCGCCTCGAGCGGGAGGATATATGAGCAGTTCTTC few TRBJ2-1 TRBD2 TRBV29-1
CASSPGQGTETQYF TGTGCCAGCAGTCCGGGACAGGGGACGGAGACCCAGTACTTC many TRBJ2-5 TRBD1 TRBV27
CASSLTGSGTSLGNEQFF TGTGCCAGCAGCTTAACCGGGTCCGGGACATCCCTTGGGAATGAGCAGTTCTTC many TRBJ2-1 - TRBV11-2
CASSLFRPGEGTEAFF TGTGCCAGCAGCTTATTCCGGCCGGGGGAAGGGACTGAAGCTTTCTTT many TRBJ1-1 - TRBV7-2
CASSPWQGSYNEQFF TGTGCCAGCAGCCCGTGGCAGGGAAGCTACAATGAGCAGTTCTTC few TRBJ2-1 - TRBV13
CATSSGDRQFF TGTGCCACCAGCTCCGGGGACAGGCAGTTCTTC many TRBJ2-1 TRBD1 TRBV24-1
CASGEQGPLNTEAFF TGTGCCAGCGGTGAACAGGGTCCCCTAAACACTGAAGCTTTCTTT many TRBJ1-1 - TRBV18
CASSLDSSYNEQFF TGTGCCAGCAGCTTAGACAGCTCCTACAATGAGCAGTTCTTC many TRBJ2-1 - TRBV5-1
CASTLRDRGLRNTEAFF TGTGCCAGCACCTTGAGGGACAGGGGCTTGCGGAACACTGAAGCTTTCTTT - TRBJ1-1 TRBD1 TRBV7-9
CASSSTDGTGGKAKNIQYF TGTGCCAGCAGCTCGACCGATGGGACCGGCGGGAAAGCCAAAAACATTCAGTACTTC many TRBJ2-4 - TRBV7-9
CASSQSFGPASTDTQYF TGTGCCAGCAGCCAGAGCTTTGGACCCGCTAGCACAGATACGCAGTATTTT - TRBJ2-3 - TRBV3-1
CSAPPTTRAYNEQFF TGCAGTGCGCCACCCACAACCCGGGCTTACAATGAGCAGTTCTTC many TRBJ2-1 - TRBV20-1
CASTPLTGVYGYTF TGTGCCAGTACTCCTCTGACAGGGGTGTATGGCTACACCTTC many TRBJ1-2 TRBD1 TRBV19
CASSLGVEDEKLFF TGTGCCAGCAGCTTAGGGGTAGAGGATGAAAAACTGTTTTTT many TRBJ1-4 - TRBV7-3
CASNQASGGQRDSPLHF TGTGCCAGCAACCAAGCGAGCGGGGGACAGCGCGATTCACCCCTCCACTTT few TRBJ1-6 TRBD1 TRBV14